The 31 T cell receptor beta chains given below trace back to one sample, sequenced in a study of beta chain features in type 1 diabetes. All of the isolated RNA was reverse transcribed, so expressed TCRB transcripts were sequenced. The data were produced by immunoSEQ multiplex PCR, yet TCRdb's version contains in-frame clones alone and is incomplete. The data contain 250,000 to 300,000 clones, 14% of them singletons. Study results and limitations: Moderate but significant shortening of TCRB CDR3s was recorded in all four CD4+ subsets from Type 1 diabetes patients.

These TCRs' antigens remain unknown. What was sequenced was naive CD4+ T cells from blood. Every receptor here comes from a man younger than 45 with type 1 diabetes.

About this clone: Other DNA sequences of this sample code for an identical CDR3. The genes are TRBV18 and TRBJ2-5; 8 bases align to TRBD1. Germline CDR1 KGHSH, CDR2 LQKENI. CDR3 length equals 13 residues. J lost 4 bases, V lost 3 bases, and 1 base had no gene match. The CDR3 loop is CASSPGQGETQYF. The CDR3 DNA reads TGTGCCAGCTCACCCGGACAGGGAGAGACCCAGTACTTC.

This sequence joins TRBV9 and TRBJ2-1, with D tentatively TRBD2 (6 bases). CDR1 and CDR2 (germline): SGDLS, YYNGEE. The length of the CDR3 is 17 residues. V shed 3 bases and J shed 4 bases, with 20 bases lying between them. The CDR3: CASSEDKLAMGYNEQFF. The CDR3 DNA follows: TGTGCCAGCAGCGAAGATAAACTAGCTATGGGATACAATGAGCAGTTCTTC.

This clone was observed a handful of times. V gene TRBV14 combines with J gene TRBJ2-1; a weak D match, TRBD2 (6 bases). Germline values: CDR1 SGHDN, CDR2 FVKESK. Trimming left V 4 bases short and J 0 bases short, with 13 bases between. This CDR3 is 16 amino acids long. Written as DNA, the CDR3 is TGTGCCAGCAGCCCCCTGGGGGGTAGCTCCTACAATGAGCAGTTCTTC. Translating it yields CASSPLGGSSYNEQFF.

This clone was detected only a few times. The chain combines TRBV4-2 with TRBJ2-1; 12 nucleotides agree with TRBD2. CDR1 and CDR2 from the germline V gene are LGHNA and YNFKEQ. V lost 1 base, J lost 8 bases, and 6 bases stayed unmatched. This CDR3 has 16 residues. The CDR3 loop reads CASSQVRTSGMDEQFF. DNA of the CDR3: TGTGCCAGCAGCCAAGTACGGACTAGCGGGATGGATGAGCAGTTCTTC.

This clone was seen only a few times. This CDR3 reads CASSQTGLLETQYF. The CDR3 nucleotides read TGTGCCAGCAGTCAGACAGGGCTCTTGGAGACCCAGTACTTC. The chain carries TRBV9 and TRBJ2-5, with 7 bases aligning to TRBD1. Germline assignment: CDR1 SGDLS and CDR2 YYNGEE. The CDR3 totals 14 residues. J lost 5 bases, V lost 5 bases, and 9 bases had no gene match.

There are a few counts of this clone. The chain uses TRBV6-5 and TRBJ2-7; 7 nucleotides match TRBD2. Germline V gene data show CDR1 as MNHEY and CDR2 as SVGAGI. CDR3 size: 14 residues. Trimming cost V 6 bases and J 4 bases; bases outside gene matches: 9. This chain's CDR3 is CASSTSGALYEQYF. CDR3 bases: TGTGCCAGCAGCACCAGCGGGGCGTTGTACGAGCAGTACTTC.

As DNA, the CDR3 is TGTGCCAGCAGCCGCGATGGTAACACTGAAGCTTTCTTT. Residues: CASSRDGNTEAFF. The chain joins TRBV2 to TRBJ1-1; D not resolved. Per the germline V gene, CDR1 is SNHLY and CDR2 is FYNNEI. CDR3 length: 13 residues. Between the trimmed V and J ends, which lost 6 bases and 2 bases, there was a span of 10 bases.

This clone was found a few times. This rearrangement joins TRBV5-1 to TRBJ2-7; TRBD1 matches at 10 bases. This CDR3 region has 15 residues. With 0 bases clipped from V and 5 bases from J, the junction kept 5 bases outside the gene matches. Germline-derived CDR1 and CDR2 are SGHRS and YFSETQ. The CDR3 protein is CASSLALTGGNEQYF. For the CDR3, the DNA is TGCGCCAGCAGCTTGGCCTTGACAGGGGGCAACGAGCAGTACTTC.

This clone was seen a few times. The CDR3, as DNA: TGTGCCAGCTCACTTACCCGGACTAGCGGGAGCTCCTACGAGCAGTACTTC. Translation: CASSLTRTSGSSYEQYF. The chain combines TRBV18 with TRBJ2-7; 13 bases align to TRBD2. V dropped 4 bases and J dropped 0; count of bases not matched to a gene: 6. This CDR3 region has 17 residues. Germline V lookup: CDR1 KGHSH, CDR2 LQKENI.

The chain uses TRBV9 and TRBJ2-5, with 8 bases fitting TRBD1. The CDR3 sequence is 13 residues long. V was clipped by 4 bases and J by 5 bases; unmatched bases: 4. Germline CDR1 and CDR2: SGDLS and YYNGEE. CDR3 loop: CASSPRDRETQYF. CDR3 sequence (DNA): TGTGCCAGCAGCCCGCGGGACAGGGAGACCCAGTACTTC.

This clone was counted a few times. The chain carries TRBV9 and TRBJ1-2, with a weak D call TRBD1 (6 bases). Germline-derived CDR1 and CDR2 are SGDLS and YYNGEE. This CDR3 has 12 residues. Trimming left V 1 base short and J 6 bases short, with 7 bases between. The CDR3 is CASSVHRDGYTF. DNA of the CDR3: TGTGCCAGCAGCGTACACAGGGATGGCTACACCTTC. Variable domain in full (rest from reference TRBV9 and TRBJ1-2): DSGVTQTPKHLITATGQRVTLRCSPRSGDLSVYWYQQSLDQGLQFLIQYYNGEERAKGNILERFSAQQFPDLHSELNLSSLELGDSALYFCASSVHRDGYTFGSGTRLTVV.

J is TRBJ2-6 and V is TRBV15; D may be TRBD1 (6 bases). CDR3 length: 17 amino acids. The germline V gene encodes CDR1 LNHNV and CDR2 YYDKDF (reference sequence). The germline V and J ends were trimmed by 1 base and 0 bases, with 10 bases remaining between them. CDR3 bases: TGTGCCACCAGCAGAGCGACAGGTTTCTCTGGGGCCAACGTCCTGACTTTC. This translates into CATSRATGFSGANVLTF.

This clone was counted only a few times. J is TRBJ2-5 and V is TRBV28, with a weak D call TRBD1 (6 bases). Trimming removed 2 bases at V and 3 bases at J, with 16 bases between. Per germline, CDR1 MDHEN and CDR2 SYDVKM. This CDR3 region has 16 residues. This CDR3 is CASSLQGRGKEETQYF. CDR3 coding DNA: TGTGCCAGCAGTTTACAAGGCAGGGGAAAAGAAGAGACCCAGTACTTC.

The rearrangement uses TRBV19 and TRBJ2-1; D is undetermined. In germline, CDR1 is LNHDA, CDR2 SQIVND (reference sequence). V lost 4 bases and J lost 0, with 7 bases in between. This CDR3 comprises 14 residues. CDR3 residues: CASSSFSSYNEQFF. CDR3 in DNA: TGTGCCAGTAGTAGTTTTAGCTCCTACAATGAGCAGTTCTTC.

The chain carries TRBV25-1 and TRBJ2-5, with TRBD1 identical over 8 bases. From germline, CDR1 is MGHDK and CDR2 SYGVNS. The CDR3 totals 13 residues. With 6 bases clipped from V and 5 bases from J, the junction kept 5 bases outside the gene matches. The CDR3 nucleotides are TGTGCCAGCAGGAGACAGGGGTGGGAGACCCAGTACTTC. Translation: CASRRQGWETQYF.

The chain employs TRBV6-1 and TRBJ2-6, with D unresolved. Germline V CDR1 and CDR2: MNHNS, SASEGT. The V and J ends lost 7 bases and 1 base respectively, with 5 bases between them. The CDR3 contains 13 residues. CDR3 DNA: TGTGCCAGCATAGAATCTGGGGCCAACGTCCTGACTTTC. It encodes CASIESGANVLTF.

This clone was seen a handful of times. This chain connects TRBV4-2 to TRBJ2-7; perhaps TRBD2 as D (6 bases). From germline, CDR1 is LGHNA and CDR2 YNFKEQ. The CDR3 loop spans 13 amino acids. Trimming removed 4 bases at V and 2 bases at J, with 9 bases between. The CDR3, as DNA: TGTGCCAGCAGCCCGGAGGGCCCCTACGAGCAGTACTTC. It is translated as CASSPEGPYEQYF.

The chain employs TRBV4-2 and TRBJ2-7; 12 bases fit TRBD2. Germline-derived CDR1 and CDR2 are LGHNA and YNFKEQ. This CDR3 comprises 16 residues. With 1 base clipped from V and 5 bases from J, the junction kept 6 bases outside the gene matches. The CDR3 loop reads CASSQAVPSGRDEQYF. The CDR3 DNA is TGTGCCAGCAGCCAAGCTGTCCCTAGCGGGAGGGACGAGCAGTACTTC.

J is TRBJ2-5 and V is TRBV15; TRBD2 might be the D (5 bases). V lost 0 bases and J lost 5, with 16 bases in between. There are 16 residues in the CDR3. From germline, CDR1 is LNHNV and CDR2 YYDKDF (reference sequence). The CDR3 sequence is CATSRDRRRGRETQYF. The CDR3, as DNA: TGTGCCACCAGCAGAGATCGTCGTCGGGGTAGGGAGACCCAGTACTTC.

This sequence joins TRBV6-4 and TRBJ1-1; D remains ambiguous. Looked up from germline, CDR1 is MRHNA and CDR2 is SNTAGT. The CDR3 totals 14 residues. Trimming removed 3 bases from V and 0 bases from J, with 8 bases in between. CDR3 bases: TGTGCCAGCAGTGAGAACGGTTTGAACACTGAAGCTTTCTTT. As protein: CASSENGLNTEAFF.

The chain is built from TRBV7-2 and TRBJ1-4, with no clear D. The CDR3 length is 18 residues. Trimming cost V 0 bases and J 1 base, with 15 bases left between them. Germline V gives CDR1 SGHTA, CDR2 FQGNSA. CDR3 residues: CASSLARGGWRTNEKLFF. In DNA form, the CDR3 reads TGTGCCAGCAGCTTAGCGCGGGGAGGGTGGAGAACTAATGAAAAACTGTTTTTT.

The chain recombines TRBV9 with TRBJ2-1; possible D gene TRBD2, 5 bases. The CDR3 covers 15 residues. V lost 0 bases and J 10 bases, leaving 17 bases between the germline ends. Germline V gene lookup returns CDR1 SGDLS and CDR2 YYNGEE. CDR3 amino acids: CASSVEAVFRSEQFF. The CDR3 coding sequence is TGTGCCAGCAGCGTAGAAGCGGTCTTTCGTTCGGAGCAGTTCTTC.

This clone has only a few counts. V usage is TRBV15 and J usage is TRBJ2-7, with D maybe TRBD1 (6 bases). The CDR3 is made up of 15 amino acids. Germline values: CDR1 LNHNV, CDR2 YYDKDF (reference sequence). Trimming stripped 3 bases from V and 2 bases from J, with 14 bases between. The CDR3 loop is CATSSDRRIAYEQYF. Written as DNA, the CDR3 is TGTGCCACCAGCAGTGACAGGAGAATAGCCTACGAGCAGTACTTC.

This clone came up a few times. V is TRBV4-1 and J is TRBJ2-1; 10 bases match TRBD2. The length of the CDR3 is 16 residues. CDR1 and CDR2 (germline): MGHRA, YSYEKL. V lost 3 bases, J lost 1 base, and 3 bases stayed unmatched. CDR3 sequence reads: CASSHPSGRSYNEQFF. In DNA, the CDR3 is TGCGCCAGCAGCCACCCTAGCGGGAGATCCTACAATGAGCAGTTCTTC.

This clone was detected only a few times. This chain uses TRBV5-1 with TRBJ1-1; perhaps TRBD1 as D (6 bases). Trimming took 4 bases from V and 3 from J, leaving 10 bases between them. The CDR3 consists of 13 residues. The germline V gene has CDR1 SGHRS and CDR2 YFSETQ. CDR3 region: CASSKKGDTEAFF. In DNA form, the CDR3 reads TGCGCCAGCAGCAAGAAGGGGGACACTGAAGCTTTCTTT.

This chain links TRBV30 with TRBJ2-1; weak D call: TRBD2 (6 bases). Germline V gene data show CDR1 as GTSNPN and CDR2 as SVGIG (reference sequence). CDR3 length: 13 amino acids. Trimming stripped 4 bases from V and 0 bases from J, with 7 bases between. The CDR3 is CAWKTSSYNEQFF. The CDR3, as DNA: TGTGCCTGGAAGACTAGCTCCTACAATGAGCAGTTCTTC.

V is TRBV18 and J is TRBJ2-2; D remains ambiguous. The CDR3 contains 13 residues. Trimming shortened V by 2 bases and J by 2 bases, and 3 bases separated the two germline ends. CDR1 and CDR2 (germline): KGHSH, LQKENI. CDR3 protein: CASSPVNTGELFF. DNA of the CDR3: TGTGCCAGCTCACCAGTAAACACCGGGGAGCTGTTTTTT.

V and J are TRBV19 and TRBJ1-1; the D is unclear. Trimming shortened V by 2 bases and J by 7 bases, and 11 bases separated the two germline ends. CDR1 is LNHDA and CDR2 is SQIVND in the germline V gene (reference sequence). This CDR3 is built from 13 residues. CDR3 protein: CASSIRGSGEAFF. The DNA of the CDR3 is TGTGCCAGTAGTATACGGGGAAGCGGTGAAGCTTTCTTT.

In this sample, this clone turned up a few times. The V and J genes are TRBV19 and TRBJ2-1, with TRBD2 as a possible D gene (5 bases). Trimming cost V 2 bases and J 0 bases, with 11 bases left between them. The CDR3 has 16 residues. The germline V gene has CDR1 LNHDA and CDR2 SQIVND (reference sequence). The CDR3 protein is CASSIRGVGSYNEQFF. Here the CDR3 DNA reads TGTGCCAGTAGTATACGGGGAGTGGGCTCCTACAATGAGCAGTTCTTC.

The genes are TRBV5-6 and TRBJ1-2; 12 bases match TRBD1. Germline V gives CDR1 SGHDT, CDR2 YYEEEE. The CDR3 contains 19 residues. Trimming at V came to 3 bases and at J to 4 bases, leaving 16 bases not matched to a gene. The CDR3 sequence: CASSSHGTGGGGVSYGYTF. The CDR3 DNA is TGTGCCAGCAGCTCCCACGGGACAGGGGGCGGGGGTGTGAGCTATGGCTACACCTTC. The variable domain in full, with the rest retrieved from reference TRBV5-6 and TRBJ1-2, is DAGVTQSPTHLIKTRGQQVTLRCSPKSGHDTVSWYQQALGQGPQFIFQYYEEEERQRGNFPDRFSGHQFPNYSSELNVNALLLGDSALYLCASSSHGTGGGGVSYGYTFGSGTRLTVV.

This clone was picked up a small number of times. The rearrangement uses TRBV28 and TRBJ2-7; 7 bases are shared with TRBD1. The V gene's germline CDR1 is MDHEN and CDR2 SYDVKM. The CDR3 is 13 residues long. The junction had 4 bases not matched to a gene; V was cut back by 6 bases and J by 2 bases. The CDR3 loop reads CASRTGSPYEQYF. DNA for the CDR3: TGTGCCAGCAGGACAGGGAGTCCCTACGAGCAGTACTTC.